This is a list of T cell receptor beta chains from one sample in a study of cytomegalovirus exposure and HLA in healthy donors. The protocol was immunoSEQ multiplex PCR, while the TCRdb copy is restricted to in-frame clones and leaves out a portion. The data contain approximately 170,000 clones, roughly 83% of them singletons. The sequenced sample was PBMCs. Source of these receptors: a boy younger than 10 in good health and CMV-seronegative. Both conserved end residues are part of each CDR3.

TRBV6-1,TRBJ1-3,CASSEFGTGRGGNTIYF
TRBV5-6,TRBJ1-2,CASSVMTGGLYGYTF
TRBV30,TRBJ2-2,CAWKLWGRAGELFF
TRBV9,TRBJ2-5,CASSGRPEETQYF
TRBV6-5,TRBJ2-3,CASTTRGLLNTQYF
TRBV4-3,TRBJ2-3,CASSAGYTDTQYF
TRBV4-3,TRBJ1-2,CASSQEYTGEGYGYTF
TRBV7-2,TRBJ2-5,CASSHTINFGSGETQYF
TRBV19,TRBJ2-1,CASSIVTGSNEQFF
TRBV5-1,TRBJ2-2,CATSSGRAGGPTGELFF
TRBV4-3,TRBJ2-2,CASSQGTGFGTGELFF
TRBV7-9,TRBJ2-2,CASTPGNTGELFF
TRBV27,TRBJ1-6,CASRQVFHGSPLHF
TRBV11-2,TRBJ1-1,CASSFDRANTEAFF
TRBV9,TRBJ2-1,CASSDYGASGTNYNEQFF
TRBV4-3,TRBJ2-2,CASSQDPYTGELFF
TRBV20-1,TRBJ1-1,CSASRNTEAFF
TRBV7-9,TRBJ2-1,CASSLTVYNEQFF
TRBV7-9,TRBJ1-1,CASSPGWTEAFF
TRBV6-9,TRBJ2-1,CAGLAGGPYNEQFF
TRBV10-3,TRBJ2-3,CAIRTQTSGGFTDTQYF
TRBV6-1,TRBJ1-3,CASSEAPAGQGNTIYF
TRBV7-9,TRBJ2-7,CASSLGQGDTYEQYF
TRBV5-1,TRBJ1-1,CASSSRQGVNTEAFF
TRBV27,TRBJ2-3,CASSFGRGAATQYF
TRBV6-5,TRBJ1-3,CASSRTVSGNTIYF
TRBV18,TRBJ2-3,CASSPPGQGSDTQYF
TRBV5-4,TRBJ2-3,CASSLPGLESTDTQYF
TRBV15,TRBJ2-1,CATSRVTGSSDNEQFF
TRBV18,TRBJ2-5,CASSLGSGEETQYF
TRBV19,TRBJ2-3,CASSIAWGSTDTQYF
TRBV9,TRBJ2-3,CASSPSFYPGTDSTDTQYF
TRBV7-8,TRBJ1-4,CASSFTSTGEKLFF
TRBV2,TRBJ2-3,CASTYTEGDTQYF
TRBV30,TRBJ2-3,CAWYGVGLASPSTDTQYF
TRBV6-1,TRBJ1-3,CASSRGQIGNTIYF